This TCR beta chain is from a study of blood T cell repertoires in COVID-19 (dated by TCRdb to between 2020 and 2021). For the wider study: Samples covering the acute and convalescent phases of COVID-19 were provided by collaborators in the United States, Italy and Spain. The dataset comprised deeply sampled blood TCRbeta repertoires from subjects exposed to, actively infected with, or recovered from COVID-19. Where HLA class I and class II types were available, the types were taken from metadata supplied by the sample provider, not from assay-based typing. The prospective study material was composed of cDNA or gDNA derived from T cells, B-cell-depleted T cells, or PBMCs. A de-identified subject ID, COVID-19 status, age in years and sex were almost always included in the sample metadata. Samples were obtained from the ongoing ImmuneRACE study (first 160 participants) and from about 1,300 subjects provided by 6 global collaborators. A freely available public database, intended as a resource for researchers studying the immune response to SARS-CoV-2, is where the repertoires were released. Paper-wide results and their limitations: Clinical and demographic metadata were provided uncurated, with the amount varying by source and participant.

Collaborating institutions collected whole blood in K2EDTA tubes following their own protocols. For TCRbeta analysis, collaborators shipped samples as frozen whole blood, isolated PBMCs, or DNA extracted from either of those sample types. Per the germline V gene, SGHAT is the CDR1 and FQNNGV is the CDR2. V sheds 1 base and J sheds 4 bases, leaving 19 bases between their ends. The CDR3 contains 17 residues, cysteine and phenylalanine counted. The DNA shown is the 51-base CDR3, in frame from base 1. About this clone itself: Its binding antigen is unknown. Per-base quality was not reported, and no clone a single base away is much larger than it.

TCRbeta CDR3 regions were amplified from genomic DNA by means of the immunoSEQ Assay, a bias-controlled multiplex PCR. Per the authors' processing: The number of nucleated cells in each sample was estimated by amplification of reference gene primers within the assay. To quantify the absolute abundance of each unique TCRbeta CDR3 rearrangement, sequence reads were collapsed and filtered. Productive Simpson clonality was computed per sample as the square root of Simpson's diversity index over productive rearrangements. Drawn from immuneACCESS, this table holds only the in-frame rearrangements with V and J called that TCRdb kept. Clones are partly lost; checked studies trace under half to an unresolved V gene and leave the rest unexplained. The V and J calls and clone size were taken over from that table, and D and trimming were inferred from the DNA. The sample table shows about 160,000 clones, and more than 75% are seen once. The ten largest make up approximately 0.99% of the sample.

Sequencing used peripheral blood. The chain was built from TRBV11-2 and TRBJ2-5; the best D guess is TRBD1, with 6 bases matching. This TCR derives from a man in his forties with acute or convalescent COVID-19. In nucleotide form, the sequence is TGTGCCAGCAGCTTAGGTTCCCGTGGGGGCAGTGGAGAGACCCAGTACTTC. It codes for CASSLGSRGGSGETQYF.